One and the same sample provided the 31 T cell receptor beta chains below, sequenced in a study of T-cell reconstitution after alpha-beta-depleted transplantation in children. The TCRbeta library was prepared with unique molecular identifiers. TCRdb itself ran the PCR reads through MiXCR, one entry per CDR3 protein. The sample contains hundreds of thousands of distinct CDR3 sequences, roughly a tenth of which appear only once. The specimen comprised PBMCs from the stem cell graft donor, sampled from the stem cell graft. The origin of the receptors is a human donor who donated a stem cell graft to a child with acute myeloid leukemia.

This clonotype has more than one count but fewer than ten. This rearrangement joins TRBV4-3 to TRBJ1-4, with no clear D. Germline V gene lookup returns CDR1 LGHNA and CDR2 YSLEER. This CDR3 comprises 15 residues. The V end was cut by 0 bases, the J end by 6 bases, with 11 bases between. In nucleotides, the CDR3 is TGCGCCAGCAGCCAAGATTTGGAACAATATGAAAAACTGTTTTTT. It translates to CASSQDLEQYEKLFF.

This clonotype was counted between two and nine times. The genes are TRBV20-1 and TRBJ2-5; 7 nucleotides agree with TRBD2. Germline lookup yields CDR1 DFQATT and CDR2 SNEGSKA (reference sequence). The trim removed 0 bases at V and 0 bases at J, leaving 4 bases unmatched. CDR3 size: 15 residues. CDR3 residues: CSARDGGRNQETQYF. Written as DNA, the CDR3 is TGCAGTGCTAGAGATGGCGGGAGAAACCAAGAGACCCAGTACTTC.

V is TRBV9 and J is TRBJ2-1, with D possibly matching TRBD2 (5 bases). Germline V CDR1 and CDR2: SGDLS, YYNGEE. Trimming pared 3 bases from V and 6 bases from J, leaving 19 bases between. This CDR3 spans 16 amino acids. The CDR3 protein is CASSAPGIQPFNEQFF. CDR3 nucleotides: TGTGCCAGCAGCGCCCCCGGGATCCAACCTTTCAATGAGCAGTTCTTC.

This clonotype has more than one count but fewer than ten. V is TRBV20-1 and J is TRBJ2-7; no reliable D call. V was clipped by 6 bases and J by 6 bases, with 12 bases between them. Germline CDR1 is DFQATT and CDR2 is SNEGSKA (reference sequence). CDR3 length: 11 amino acids. This CDR3 is CSAYNIPEQYF. The CDR3 DNA is TGCAGTGCCTACAACATCCCCGAGCAGTACTTC.

This rearrangement joins TRBV7-2 to TRBJ1-1, with 7 nucleotides matching TRBD1. The J segment lost 8 bases and the V segment lost 5 bases, leaving 5 bases of the junction unmatched. This CDR3 region has 12 residues. In germline, CDR1 is SGHTA, CDR2 FQGNSA. CDR3 coding DNA: TGTGCCAGCAGCAACAGGGGCCCGGAAGCTTTCTTT. Encoded protein: CASSNRGPEAFF.

This sequence joins TRBV25-1 and TRBJ2-1, with TRBD1 as a possible D gene (6 bases). Deletions cut 1 base from V and 2 bases from J, with 15 bases between. Germline CDR1 and CDR2: MGHDK and SYGVNS. The CDR3 contains 17 residues. Written as DNA, the CDR3 is TGTGCCAGCAGTGAATTGTTTGGAACAGGGACCTACAATGAGCAGTTCTTC. Protein product: CASSELFGTGTYNEQFF.

This clonotype was seen more than once but under ten times. The chain combines TRBV9 with TRBJ1-3, with 8 bases aligning to TRBD1. The CDR3 contains 16 residues. In germline, CDR1 is SGDLS, CDR2 YYNGEE. V lost 0 bases to trimming and J lost 0 bases; unmatched junction nucleotides: 2. CDR3 in DNA: TGTGCCAGCAGCGTAGGGGACAGGAGCTCTGGAAACACCATATATTTT. The encoded protein is CASSVGDRSSGNTIYF. Based on the CDR3 plus reference TRBV9 and TRBJ1-3, the full variable domain is DSGVTQTPKHLITATGQRVTLRCSPRSGDLSVYWYQQSLDQGLQFLIQYYNGEERAKGNILERFSAQQFPDLHSELNLSSLELGDSALYFCASSVGDRSSGNTIYFGEGSWLTVV.

This clonotype was seen more than once but under ten times. The rearrangement joins TRBV20-1 to TRBJ1-2, with D possibly matching TRBD1 (6 bases). Trimming stripped 6 bases from V and 4 bases from J, with 15 bases between. Germline V CDR1 and CDR2: DFQATT, SNEGSKA (reference sequence). This CDR3 comprises 13 residues. CDR3 protein: CSAMTGLTYGYTF. DNA of the CDR3: TGCAGTGCCATGACAGGCCTTACCTATGGCTACACCTTC.

There are a few counts of this clonotype. V usage is TRBV10-3 and J usage is TRBJ2-7; D remains ambiguous. There are 13 residues in the CDR3. Germline V lookup: CDR1 ENHRY, CDR2 SYGVKD. With 5 bases removed from V and 5 bases from J, the gap between germline ends came to 13 bases. This CDR3 reads CAISTHGQDEQYF. The CDR3 nucleotides are TGTGCCATCAGTACACACGGCCAAGACGAGCAGTACTTC.

The chain has TRBV5-1 and TRBJ2-1; 9 positions agree with TRBD2. The V and J ends lost 4 bases and 2 bases, in that order; junction bases with no gene match: 16. Per germline, CDR1 SGHRS and CDR2 YFSETQ. The CDR3 loop spans 19 amino acids. CDR3 DNA sequence: TGCGCCAGCAGCGAAGCTAGGGCGGGAGGGCCGGGCGCCTACAATGAGCAGTTCTTC. This codes for CASSEARAGGPGAYNEQFF.

The rearrangement joins TRBV5-1 to TRBJ1-1; 8 bases align to TRBD1. The V gene end was trimmed by 7 bases and the J gene end by 6 bases; junction bases not matched to a gene: 17. Germline assignment: CDR1 SGHRS and CDR2 YFSETQ. The CDR3 sequence is 16 residues long. CDR3 in DNA: TGCGCCAGCGGGGCTACGACAGGGGTTAACGGCGCTGAAGCTTTCTTT. This encodes CASGATTGVNGAEAFF.

In this sample, this clonotype turned up a few times. The chain links TRBV7-8 to TRBJ2-7, with D tentatively TRBD2 (5 bases). Germline CDR1 and CDR2: SGHVS and FQNEAQ. This CDR3 contains 12 residues. V dropped 5 bases and J dropped 8 bases, with 13 bases sitting between them. CDR3 sequence: CASSPGIAQQYF. In nucleotides, the CDR3 is TGTGCCAGCAGCCCCGGGATAGCGCAGCAGTACTTC.

Points on this clonotype: One end of the junction does not line up with germline, which may come from a read error. The chain has TRBV12-3 or TRBV12-4 and TRBJ2-6, with 9 bases lining up with TRBD1. The CDR3 totals 16 residues. The CDR3 sequence is CASIPGQGTGANVLIF. As DNA, the CDR3 is TGTGCCAGCATCCCGGGACAGGGAACCGGGGCCAACGTCCTGATTTTC.

This clonotype was counted at least ten times. V is TRBV5-6 and J is TRBJ1-2, with unresolved D. The CDR3 length is 12 residues. Germline loops: CDR1 SGHDT, CDR2 YYEEEE. With 4 bases removed from V and 3 bases from J, the gap between germline ends came to 7 bases. The DNA for the CDR3 is TGTGCCAGCAGCCGAGACGACTATGGCTACACCTTC. It is translated as CASSRDDYGYTF.

In the case of this clonotype: A read error may account for a junction end that differs from germline. Written as DNA, the CDR3 is TGTACCAGCAGCCTAGCGGGCGGGGTCTACGAGCAGTACTTC. Its translation is CTSSLAGGVYEQYF. The chain carries TRBV14 and TRBJ2-7; 8 positions agree with TRBD2. Germline CDR1 SGHDN, CDR2 FVKESK. The CDR3 is 14 amino acids.

As DNA, the CDR3 is TGTGCCAGCAGACCCGGGACTGAGGCCTACAATGAGCAGTTCTTC. Translated, it gives CASRPGTEAYNEQFF. This chain joins TRBV3-1 and TRBJ2-1; D is possibly TRBD2 (6 bases). V lost 6 bases to trimming and J lost 2 bases, with 14 bases between them. The CDR3 runs to 15 residues. Per germline, CDR1 LGHDT and CDR2 YNNKEL (reference sequence).

In its sample, this clonotype was seen many times. The chain couples TRBV11-2 to TRBJ2-2; 9 bases are shared with TRBD2. Germline CDR1 and CDR2: SGHAT and FQNNGV. This CDR3 is built from 17 residues. The V gene end was trimmed by 3 bases and the J gene end by 3 bases; junction bases not matched to a gene: 8. This chain's CDR3 is CASSLILAGSYTGELFF. As DNA, the CDR3 is TGTGCCAGCAGCTTGATCCTAGCGGGATCGTACACCGGGGAGCTGTTTTTT.

V and J are TRBV6-1 and TRBJ2-1, with 14 bases aligning to TRBD2. Germline V lookup: CDR1 MNHNS, CDR2 SASEGT. V lost 5 bases and J lost 12; bases outside the gene matches: 18. The CDR3 totals 18 residues. The chain's CDR3 is CASSPPGTGTSGSLGQFF. The CDR3 region has the DNA TGTGCCAGCAGTCCACCTGGGACCGGGACTAGCGGGAGTCTTGGGCAGTTCTTC.

This clonotype showed up just a few times. Its ends do not fully match the called genes, so a read error is possible. The chain joins TRBV20-1 to TRBJ2-3; 14 nucleotides agree with TRBD2. CDR3 length: 17 residues. CDR1 and CDR2 (germline): DFQATT, SNEGSKA (reference sequence). In nucleotides, the CDR3 is TGCTGTGCTAGAGATTTGACTAGCGGGAGGGCTTTAGATACGCAGTATTTT. This sequence encodes CCARDLTSGRALDTQYF.

This clonotype was detected ten times or more. The CDR3 loop reads CASSMGGTTDTQYF. DNA of the CDR3: TGCGCCAGCAGCATGGGGGGCACCACAGATACGCAGTATTTT. The chain is built from TRBV5-1 and TRBJ2-3, with D perhaps being TRBD1 or TRBD2 (6 bases each). Germline V gives CDR1 SGHRS, CDR2 YFSETQ. V was cut by 4 bases and J by 2 bases, with 11 bases left in between. The CDR3 is made up of 14 amino acids.

This clonotype has only a few counts. This sequence joins TRBV7-9 and TRBJ2-7; TRBD2 matches 7 bases. This CDR3 is built from 12 residues. Trimming removed 5 bases from V and 3 bases from J; junction bases left unmatched: 1. Germline V lookup: CDR1 SEHNR, CDR2 FQNEAQ (reference sequence). CDR3 amino acids: CASSGGGYEQYF. CDR3 sequence (DNA): TGTGCCAGCAGCGGGGGGGGCTACGAGCAGTACTTC.

The rearrangement uses TRBV29-1 and TRBJ2-7; 7 bases agree with TRBD1. J was trimmed by 2 bases and V by 5 bases; bases with no gene match: 6. The CDR3 has 13 amino acids. Looked up from germline, CDR1 is SQVTM and CDR2 is ANQGSEA. CDR3 protein: CSVSDREPYEQYF. In DNA form, the CDR3 reads TGCAGCGTTTCAGACAGGGAGCCCTACGAGCAGTACTTC.

This chain's CDR3 is CSARHGPSGRASSYYEQYF. CDR3 bases: TGCAGCGCTCGTCACGGACCTAGCGGGAGGGCCTCATCTTACTACGAGCAGTACTTC. The chain couples TRBV29-1 to TRBJ2-7; TRBD2 matches 12 bases. This CDR3 has 19 residues. CDR1 and CDR2 from the germline V gene are SQVTM and ANQGSEA. J lost 3 bases, V lost 7 bases, and 22 bases had no gene match.

Only a few counts were recorded for this clonotype. This chain connects TRBV6-1 to TRBJ2-7; tentative D call: TRBD1 (6 bases). CDR1 MNHNS and CDR2 SASEGT come from the germline V gene. Trimming removed 5 bases at V and 3 bases at J, with 17 bases between. The CDR3 sequence is 15 residues long. CDR3 DNA: TGTGCCAGCAGTCCCCCCCCAGGGGCGGTCTACGAGCAGTACTTC. Translation: CASSPPPGAVYEQYF.

Ten or more counts support this clonotype. The chain is built from TRBV29-1 and TRBJ1-4; tentatively, D is TRBD1 (6 bases). Germline CDR1 SQVTM, CDR2 ANQGSEA. Trimming took 4 bases from V and 7 from J, leaving 16 bases between them. The CDR3 runs 14 residues. The CDR3 DNA reads as TGCAGCGTTGGGCCCGAGGGGGGAGGTGAAAAACTGTTTTTT. Translating it yields CSVGPEGGGEKLFF. Full variable domain (rest looked up from reference TRBV29-1 and TRBJ1-4): SAVISQKPSRDICQRGTSLTIQCQVDSQVTMMFWYRQQPGQSLTLIATANQGSEATYESGFVIDKFPISRPNLTFSTLTVSNMSPEDSSIYLCSVGPEGGGEKLFFGSGTQLSVL.

V gene TRBV9 combines with J gene TRBJ1-4; 12 nucleotides agree with TRBD1. The CDR3 length is 17 residues. CDR1 is SGDLS, CDR2 YYNGEE, per germline. Trimming at V came to 6 bases and at J to 5 bases, leaving 11 bases not matched to a gene. The CDR3 reads CASTVGTGGSPNEKLFF. In DNA, the CDR3 is TGTGCCAGCACCGTGGGGACAGGGGGCTCCCCGAATGAAAAACTGTTTTTT.

The table lists this clonotype with a few counts. This chain joins TRBV7-2 and TRBJ2-2; TRBD1 or TRBD2 may be the D gene (5 bases each). The length of the CDR3 is 15 residues. The V and J ends lost 1 base and 7 bases respectively, with 13 bases between them. Germline assignment: CDR1 SGHTA and CDR2 FQGNSA. CDR3 amino acids: CASSLVGTGIGELFF. CDR3 nucleotide sequence: TGTGCCAGCAGCTTAGTCGGGACGGGGATCGGGGAGCTGTTTTTT. The full variable domain, with the rest looked up from reference TRBV7-2 and TRBJ2-2, is GAGVSQSPSNKVTEKGKDVELRCDPISGHTALYWYRQSLGQGLEFLIYFQGNSAPDKSGLPSDRFSAERTGGSVSTLTIQRTQQEDSAVYLCASSLVGTGIGELFFGEGSRLTVL.

This clonotype was found many times. The CDR3, as DNA: TGTGCCATCAGTGGGACTAGCGCCTACAATGAGCAGTTCTTC. This sequence encodes CAISGTSAYNEQFF. The rearrangement uses TRBV10-3 and TRBJ2-1; 9 nucleotides agree with TRBD2. Germline CDR1 is ENHRY and CDR2 is SYGVKD. The CDR3 length is 14 residues. J gave up 2 bases and V 4 bases, and 0 bases lay outside the gene matches.

The chain uses TRBV29-1 and TRBJ1-2; D possibly corresponds to TRBD1 (6 bases). CDR1 is SQVTM and CDR2 is ANQGSEA in the germline V gene. The CDR3 spans 13 residues. The ends were cut back, 6 bases at V and 2 bases at J, with 13 bases in the middle. CDR3 sequence: CSVHLQGNYGYTF. CDR3 sequence (DNA): TGCAGCGTCCATCTACAGGGAAACTATGGCTACACCTTC.

The chain is built from TRBV6-5 and TRBJ2-5; 11 bases align to TRBD2. Looked up from germline, CDR1 is MNHEY and CDR2 is SVGAGI. Trimming cost V 4 bases and J 4 bases; bases outside gene matches: 8. The CDR3 totals 16 residues. CDR3 nucleotides: TGTGCCAGCAGTTTTAGCGGGAGGGCCAAGGGAGAGACCCAGTACTTC. This codes for CASSFSGRAKGETQYF.

This clonotype was recorded a few times. The CDR3: CASSLQEGANQPQHF. The CDR3 DNA follows: TGTGCCAGCAGCTTACAGGAGGGGGCGAATCAGCCCCAGCATTTT. The chain joins TRBV7-2 to TRBJ1-5, with TRBD1 identical over 7 bases. J lost 4 bases, V lost 2 bases, and 5 bases had no gene match. The CDR3 spans 15 residues. The germline gives CDR1 SGHTA, CDR2 FQGNSA.